A selection of T cell receptor beta chains follows, all from one sample in a study of T cell repertoires in cytomegalovirus infection. TCRdb re-called the reads with MiXCR, one entry per CDR3 protein. The sample shows about 490,000 distinct CDR3 sequences, approximately 15% of them seen only once. The source material was CD8+ T cells from PBMCs. The source of these receptors is a human donor in good health (CMV status not recorded). Some clones in this sample may be carry-over from other donors' samples. Both conserved end residues are part of each CDR3. The order of the fields is D gene, V gene, clone size, J gene, CDR3 length, CDR3 protein, CDR3 DNA. D genes are given only for firm matches. Size tells how often a clone was seen (once, few, many) or the class of an expanded clone, and some rows leave it out.

d_call: -
v_call: TRBV7-9
clone_size: many
j_call: TRBJ1-1
cdr3_length: 16
cdr3_aa: CASSLMGGRMNTEAFF
cdr3_nt: TGTGCCAGCAGCTTGATGGGGGGCAGGATGAACACTGAAGCTTTCTTT

d_call: -
v_call: TRBV27
clone_size: many
j_call: TRBJ1-2
cdr3_length: 15
cdr3_aa: CASSLIGDPRYGYTF
cdr3_nt: TGTGCCAGCAGTTTAATCGGGGACCCACGCTATGGCTACACCTTC

d_call: -
v_call: TRBV7-6
clone_size: many
j_call: TRBJ2-5
cdr3_length: 15
cdr3_aa: CASSLEPRQGETQYF
cdr3_nt: TGTGCCAGCAGCTTGGAGCCCCGCCAAGGGGAGACCCAGTACTTC

d_call: TRBD1
v_call: TRBV13
clone_size: -
j_call: TRBJ2-7
cdr3_length: 15
cdr3_aa: CASSRVETGMYEQYF
cdr3_nt: TGTGCCAGCAGCCGCGTAGAGACAGGGATGTACGAGCAGTACTTC

d_call: -
v_call: TRBV7-8
clone_size: many
j_call: TRBJ1-1
cdr3_length: 13
cdr3_aa: CASSLGRGSEAFF
cdr3_nt: TGTGCCAGCAGCTTAGGACGAGGGTCTGAAGCTTTCTTT

d_call: -
v_call: TRBV27
clone_size: few
j_call: TRBJ2-1
cdr3_length: 15
cdr3_aa: CASSEYKPTYNEQFF
cdr3_nt: TGTGCCAGCAGTGAGTATAAACCTACTTACAATGAGCAGTTCTTC

d_call: TRBD2
v_call: TRBV27
clone_size: many
j_call: TRBJ2-7
cdr3_length: 15
cdr3_aa: CASSQTLAGESEQYF
cdr3_nt: TGTGCCAGCAGCCAAACCCTAGCGGGAGAATCCGAGCAGTACTTC

d_call: -
v_call: TRBV6-1
clone_size: many
j_call: TRBJ1-1
cdr3_length: 15
cdr3_aa: CASSTGRGSNTEAFF
cdr3_nt: TGTGCCAGCAGTACGGGGAGGGGATCGAACACTGAAGCTTTCTTT

d_call: -
v_call: TRBV9
clone_size: -
j_call: TRBJ2-2
cdr3_length: 17
cdr3_aa: CASTPLQGGQNTGELFF
cdr3_nt: TGTGCCAGCACACCTCTTCAGGGCGGGCAGAACACCGGGGAGCTGTTTTTT

d_call: -
v_call: TRBV5-4
clone_size: few
j_call: TRBJ1-2
cdr3_length: 15
cdr3_aa: CASSWSTGGAEGYTF
cdr3_nt: TGTGCCAGCAGCTGGTCGACAGGAGGAGCGGAAGGCTACACCTTC

d_call: TRBD2
v_call: TRBV11-2
clone_size: -
j_call: TRBJ2-2
cdr3_length: 16
cdr3_aa: CASSPGTSGVTGELFF
cdr3_nt: TGTGCCAGCAGCCCTGGGACTAGCGGTGTCACCGGGGAGCTGTTTTTT

d_call: -
v_call: TRBV6-6
clone_size: many
j_call: TRBJ1-3
cdr3_length: 16
cdr3_aa: CASSYKRQVSGNTIYF
cdr3_nt: TGTGCCAGCAGTTACAAGAGACAGGTTTCTGGAAACACCATATATTTT

d_call: TRBD1
v_call: TRBV5-6
clone_size: few
j_call: TRBJ2-7
cdr3_length: 14
cdr3_aa: CASSSTGVSNEQYF
cdr3_nt: TGTGCCAGCAGCTCGACAGGGGTTAGCAACGAGCAGTACTTC

d_call: TRBD2
v_call: TRBV7-9
clone_size: -
j_call: TRBJ2-1
cdr3_length: 17
cdr3_aa: CASRDLVAGGSYNEQFF
cdr3_nt: TGTGCCAGCAGAGACCTTGTGGCGGGGGGCTCCTACAATGAGCAGTTCTTC

d_call: -
v_call: TRBV10-3
clone_size: -
j_call: TRBJ2-5
cdr3_length: 13
cdr3_aa: CAIRGVGGETQYF
cdr3_nt: TGTGCCATCAGGGGAGTGGGTGGGGAGACCCAGTACTTC

d_call: TRBD2
v_call: TRBV5-3
clone_size: -
j_call: TRBJ2-7
cdr3_length: 15
cdr3_aa: CASSLKTSGEGEQYF
cdr3_nt: TGTGCCAGCAGCTTGAAGACTAGCGGGGAGGGGGAGCAGTACTTC

d_call: -
v_call: TRBV11-2
clone_size: many
j_call: TRBJ1-1
cdr3_length: 14
cdr3_aa: CASSLGGRLAEAFF
cdr3_nt: TGTGCCAGCAGCTTAGGGGGGAGGCTAGCTGAAGCTTTCTTT

d_call: -
v_call: TRBV7-3
clone_size: many
j_call: TRBJ1-1
cdr3_length: 13
cdr3_aa: CASSLILGGEAFF
cdr3_nt: TGTGCCAGCAGCTTAATCCTCGGCGGTGAAGCTTTCTTT

d_call: -
v_call: TRBV9
clone_size: few
j_call: TRBJ2-3
cdr3_length: 15
cdr3_aa: CASSVGDGSTDTQYF
cdr3_nt: TGTGCCAGCAGCGTAGGGGACGGTTCCACAGATACGCAGTATTTT

d_call: -
v_call: TRBV7-2
clone_size: many
j_call: TRBJ1-6
cdr3_length: 16
cdr3_aa: CASRDKPWSYNSPLHF
cdr3_nt: TGTGCCAGCAGGGACAAGCCTTGGTCCTATAATTCACCCCTCCACTTT

d_call: TRBD2
v_call: TRBV12-3/TRBV12-4
clone_size: -
j_call: TRBJ2-1
cdr3_length: 15
cdr3_aa: CASSASGSPYNEQFF
cdr3_nt: TGTGCCAGCAGTGCTAGCGGGAGCCCATACAATGAGCAGTTCTTC

d_call: -
v_call: TRBV14
clone_size: many
j_call: TRBJ1-1
cdr3_length: 12
cdr3_aa: CASSQGTTEAFF
cdr3_nt: TGTGCCAGCAGCCAAGGGACTACGGAAGCTTTCTTT